The clone carrying this T cell receptor beta chain was found once. These data are taken from a study of T cell changes during pregnancy in multiple sclerosis. The V and J ends lost 2 bases and 1 base, in that order; junction bases with no gene match: 5. The CDR3 totals 14 residues. Germline-derived CDR1 and CDR2 are GTSNPN and SVGIG (reference sequence). Repertoires were generated with immunoSEQ multiplex PCR, while TCRdb's copy carries only in-frame clones and drops some. The table has roughly 28,000 clones, just over 90% seen once; the top ten hold approximately 6.2%. This receptor was taken from a female donor with multiple sclerosis, enrolled in a pregnancy study. The V call is TRBV30, the J call TRBJ2-7, with 7 bases that match TRBD2. The sample was CD8+ T cells from peripheral blood mononuclear cells, taken before pregnancy. CDR3 sequence reads: CAWSWASGSYEQYF. DNA for the CDR3: TGTGCCTGGAGTTGGGCTAGCGGTTCCTACGAGCAGTACTTC.